Listed below are T cell receptor beta chains from one sample, sequenced in a study of beta chain features in type 1 diabetes. Profiled with immunoSEQ multiplex PCR; TCRdb holds only in-frame clones, not every one. Of more than 85,000 clones listed, 30% to 50% were seen once; the top ten hold about 0.07%. Sequencing input: stem cell memory CD4+ T cells from blood. The source of these receptors is a young woman in good health. Both conserved end residues are trimmed from each CDR3.

TRBJ1-2 TRBV2 ASSEQNYGYT
TRBJ1-2 TRBV27 ASSGQTAYGYT
TRBJ1-5 TRBV7-9 ASSPWTQYSNQPQH
TRBJ1-1 TRBV6-5 ASSPPGNTEAF
TRBJ1-2 TRBV20-1 SAYYLVGYT
TRBJ2-1 TRBV5-4 ASSLVKTSNPFYNEQF
TRBJ2-1 TRBV11-2 ASSERAGAYNEQF
TRBJ2-6 TRBV27 ASSNTGAGANVLT
TRBJ1-5 TRBV2 ASRSQGDQPQH
TRBJ1-1 TRBV11-2 ASSLSVNTEAF
TRBJ1-4 TRBV7-2 ASSLVSGHLEKLF
TRBJ2-3 TRBV5-1 ASRDNSYVGRY
TRBJ2-7 TRBV30 AWKLPSGTAYEQY
TRBJ2-5 TRBV19 ASSPRDRGQETQY
TRBJ2-7 TRBV7-8 ASSLGLAGSYEQY
TRBJ1-1 TRBV27 ASSLLTVNTEAF
TRBJ1-5 TRBV5-1 ASSLGGRNQPQH
TRBJ2-1 TRBV30 AWSVLAPEGQF
TRBJ2-1 TRBV5-1 ASTPTRRSSYNEQF
TRBJ2-7 TRBV10-3 AISESGSGNSYEQY
TRBJ1-5 TRBV29-1 SAQAGFNQPQH
- TRBV5-6 ASSFGSFYEQY
TRBJ2-1 TRBV4-3 ASSQVFFGLAGDSGNEQF
TRBJ2-5 TRBV19 ASSIRQGLETQY
TRBJ2-5 TRBV4-1 ASSRSPGGETQY
TRBJ2-6 TRBV19 ATAAQGANVLT
TRBJ2-3 TRBV20-1 SAFRGNTQY
TRBJ1-2 TRBV5-1 ASSSGDRSYGYT
TRBJ2-1 TRBV29-1 SVGRGSYNEQF
TRBJ2-7 TRBV4-1 ASSQDPLAGINEQY
TRBJ2-7 TRBV21-1 ASSPRDRSYEQY
TRBJ2-7 TRBV15 ATSRGLAGPYEQY
TRBJ2-6 TRBV29-1 SVVRTGGSGANVLT
TRBJ2-7 TRBV28 ASTPRTSGSYEQY
TRBJ1-1 TRBV5-8 ASSLRGFTEAF
TRBJ1-5 TRBV5-1 ASSFQGDGNQPQH
TRBJ2-3 TRBV6-5 ASSGEIIGTQY
TRBJ2-2 TRBV29-1 SVEELDMTSGSPGELF